This passage covers 13 T cell receptor beta chains from one sample sequenced in a study of cytomegalovirus exposure and HLA in healthy donors. Primers: 60 Vbeta forward and 13 Jbeta reverse. Only in-frame clones appear in the TCRdb table, and some are missing; sequencing was by immunoSEQ multiplex PCR. The sample contains about 150,000 clones, approximately 86% of which appear only once. The sample comprised PBMCs. The receptors here all came from a woman aged 50 to 65 in good health and CMV-seropositive.

The chain combines TRBV6-1 with TRBJ2-7; maybe TRBD1 (6 bases). Germline V gene sequence: CDR1 MNHNS, CDR2 SASEGT. This CDR3 has 13 residues. The V end lost 3 bases, the J end lost 5 bases, and 11 bases lay between the germline ends. CDR3 DNA: TGTGCCAGCAGTGACGGGACATTCCACGAGCAGTACTTC. Protein product: CASSDGTFHEQYF.

This clone showed up just once. Germline is not matched at one junction end, which may reflect a read error. This chain uses TRBV9 with TRBJ2-7, with D possibly being TRBD2 (6 bases). Germline CDR1 and CDR2: SGDLS and YYNGEE. CDR3 length: 15 amino acids. This CDR3 is CASSVGSGTSDEQYF. CDR3 nucleotides: TGTGCCAGCAGCGTAGGTAGCGGAACCTCCGACGAGCAGTACTTC.

The rearrangement links TRBV5-1 to TRBJ2-1, with 14 bases identical to TRBD2. This CDR3 has 17 amino acids. The germline V gene encodes CDR1 SGHRS and CDR2 YFSETQ. V shed 4 bases and J 6 bases; nucleotides not matched to a gene: 9. This chain's CDR3 is CASSPAGTSGGLNEQFF. For the CDR3, the DNA is TGCGCCAGCAGCCCGGCCGGGACTAGCGGGGGCCTCAATGAGCAGTTCTTC.

A note on this clone: Other DNA variants within this sample encode the same CDR3. J is TRBJ1-2 and V is TRBV18, with no clear D. CDR1 is KGHSH and CDR2 is LQKENI in the germline V gene. The CDR3 length is 14 residues. Trimming left V 6 bases short and J 6 bases short, with 17 bases between. The CDR3 nucleotides read TGTGCCAGCTCGCCAATTGGGCCACGTGATGGCTACACCTTC. This sequence encodes CASSPIGPRDGYTF.

This rearrangement joins TRBV2 to TRBJ1-5; D may be TRBD1 (6 bases). The CDR3 loop spans 16 amino acids. Trimming stripped 3 bases from V and 7 bases from J, with 19 bases between. Germline CDR1 SNHLY, CDR2 FYNNEI. Here the CDR3 DNA reads TGTGCCAGCAGTGAGGGGGGGAGGGGGTTTGTCCAGCCCCAGCATTTT. This gives the protein CASSEGGRGFVQPQHF. Based on the CDR3 plus reference TRBV2 and TRBJ1-5, the full variable domain is EPEVTQTPSHQVTQMGQEVILRCVPISNHLYFYWYRQILGQKVEFLVSFYNNEISEKSEIFDDQFSVERPDGSNFTLKIRSTKLEDSAMYFCASSEGGRGFVQPQHFGDGTRLSIL.

The V gene is TRBV6-1, the J gene TRBJ1-4, with 11 bases fitting TRBD1. Germline loops: CDR1 MNHNS, CDR2 SASEGT. The J segment lost 8 bases and the V segment lost 0 bases, leaving 11 bases of the junction unmatched. The CDR3 runs 18 residues. As DNA, the CDR3 is TGTGCCAGCAGTGAAGCGGGGACAGGGGGGCTGGGGGAAGAAAAACTGTTTTTT. Its protein product is CASSEAGTGGLGEEKLFF.

Only one count was recorded for this clone. V and J are TRBV6-1 and TRBJ1-6; maybe TRBD1 (5 bases). This CDR3 spans 14 amino acids. Germline V gene sequence: CDR1 MNHNS, CDR2 SASEGT. The V end was cut by 4 bases, the J end by 6 bases, with 10 bases between. The CDR3 coding sequence is TGTGCCAGCAGTGGCAGGACACCTAATTCACCCCTCCACTTT. Residues: CASSGRTPNSPLHF.

V gene TRBV9 combines with J gene TRBJ1-1; TRBD1 matches 7 bases. The V gene end was trimmed by 3 bases and the J gene end by 7 bases; junction bases not matched to a gene: 3. CDR1 is SGDLS and CDR2 is YYNGEE in the germline V gene. There are 12 residues in the CDR3. The CDR3 region has the DNA TGTGCCAGCAGCGGGACAGGTTATGAAGCTTTCTTT. It translates to CASSGTGYEAFF.

The chain joins TRBV6-5 to TRBJ1-2, with TRBD1 identical over 7 bases. CDR3 length equals 14 residues. The junction had 10 bases not matched to a gene; V was cut back by 4 bases and J by 8 bases. From germline, CDR1 is MNHEY and CDR2 SVGAGI. The CDR3 DNA reads as TGTGCCAGCAGTTTATACAGGGGAAGGGAAGGCTACACCTTC. The encoded protein is CASSLYRGREGYTF.

This clone was counted once. The chain links TRBV5-1 to TRBJ2-1; TRBD1 agrees at 7 bases. Per germline, CDR1 SGHRS and CDR2 YFSETQ. This CDR3 contains 13 residues. Unmatched junction bases numbered 3, after V lost 5 bases and J lost 4 bases. The CDR3 nucleotides are TGCGCCAGCAGTATGGGACAGTACAATGAGCAGTTCTTC. Protein: CASSMGQYNEQFF.

The CDR3 DNA is TGTGCCAGCAGCTCGTTACAGGGGAACTATGGCTACACCTTC. The encoded protein is CASSSLQGNYGYTF. V gene TRBV5-4 combines with J gene TRBJ1-2, with 7 bases identical to TRBD1. The V and J ends lost 3 bases and 2 bases, in that order; junction bases with no gene match: 4. Germline CDR1 and CDR2: SGHNT and YYREEE (reference sequence). This CDR3 has 14 amino acids.

This sequence joins TRBV27 and TRBJ1-3; TRBD1 matches at 7 bases. J lost 4 bases, V lost 5 bases, and 5 bases had no gene match. Germline values: CDR1 MNHEY, CDR2 SMNVEV (reference sequence). The CDR3 contains 14 residues. Here the CDR3 reads CASSPGTVGNTIYF. CDR3 in DNA: TGTGCCAGCAGTCCCGGGACAGTCGGAAACACCATATATTTT.

The chain joins TRBV15 to TRBJ2-1; 7 bases align to TRBD2. V trimming: 0 bases; J trimming: 2 bases; junction bases outside the gene matches: 4. The CDR3 is 16 residues long. CDR1 is LNHNV, CDR2 YYDKDF, per germline (reference sequence). The CDR3 DNA follows: TGTGCCACCAGCAGAGACGGGGGACTACCCTACAATGAGCAGTTCTTC. It is translated as CATSRDGGLPYNEQFF.